These T cell receptor beta chains were read from a single sample in a study of post-analysis software for immune sequencing data. Using its own MiXCR run on the PCR reads, TCRdb lists one record per CDR3 protein. The profile shows roughly 410,000 distinct CDR3 sequences, less than 35% of them singletons. The source material was blood. These receptors came from a girl aged 5-17 years with multiple sclerosis. The CDR3 runs from the conserved cysteine through the conserved F or W. A D gene is named only where the DNA matches it firmly. Size is stated for part of the rows, as once, few or many counts, or as a class when the clone is expanded.

>TRBJ1-2|NA|NA|TRBV4-1
CASSQAPGEGRYGYTF
TGCGCCAGCAGCCAGGCCCCTGGTGAGGGGAGGTATGGCTACACCTTC
>TRBJ1-5|NA|TRBD1|TRBV12-3/TRBV12-4
CASSLAWDSGHQPQHF
TGTGCCAGCAGTTTAGCGTGGGACAGTGGGCATCAGCCCCAGCATTTT
>TRBJ1-1|NA|NA|TRBV5-1
CASSPGQTGEAFF
TGCGCCAGCAGCCCCGGACAGACGGGTGAAGCTTTCTTT
>TRBJ2-1|NA|TRBD1|TRBV6-6
CASSYFTGQGGNEQFF
TGTGCCAGCAGTTACTTTACGGGACAGGGTGGGAATGAGCAGTTCTTC
>TRBJ2-1|few|TRBD1|TRBV6-4
CASRDSNYNEQFF
TGTGCCAGCCGGGACAGCAACTACAATGAGCAGTTCTTC
>TRBJ2-3|NA|NA|TRBV12-3/TRBV12-4
CASRRLGTDTQYF
TGTGCCAGCAGACGGTTGGGCACAGATACGCAGTATTTT
>TRBJ2-7|NA|NA|TRBV3-1
CASSPGTGVGYEQYF
TGTGCCAGCAGCCCTGGGACGGGGGTCGGCTACGAGCAGTACTTC
>TRBJ2-7|NA|TRBD2|TRBV12-3/TRBV12-4
CASSFQGLGNEQYF
TGTGCCAGCAGTTTTCAGGGACTAGGAAACGAGCAGTACTTC
>TRBJ2-6|NA|NA|TRBV10-3
CAISLYEGSGANVLTF
TGTGCCATCAGTCTCTATGAAGGCTCTGGGGCCAACGTCCTGACTTTC
>TRBJ2-3|NA|TRBD1|TRBV20-1
CSTRRRGLTDTQYF
TGCAGTACCCGACGCAGGGGGCTAACGGATACGCAGTATTTT
>TRBJ2-3|NA|NA|TRBV11-2
CASSTGHLPPDTQYF
TGTGCCAGCAGCACGGGACACCTACCACCAGATACGCAGTATTTT
>TRBJ2-3|NA|NA|TRBV6-5
CASSYFGTRSDTQYF
TGTGCCAGCAGTTACTTTGGGACCCGCTCCGATACGCAGTATTTT
>TRBJ2-1|NA|NA|TRBV4-1
CASSHPRVSGGNEQFF
TGCGCCAGCAGCCACCCCCGGGTCTCGGGCGGCAATGAGCAGTTCTTC
>TRBJ1-1|few|NA|TRBV12-3/TRBV12-4
CASSATGIEAFF
TGTGCCAGCAGTGCTACAGGGATAGAAGCTTTCTTT
>TRBJ2-6|few|NA|TRBV3-1
CASSPWGEGRSGANVLTF
TGTGCCAGCAGCCCCTGGGGTGAGGGACGCTCTGGGGCCAACGTCCTGACTTTC
>TRBJ2-3|NA|NA|TRBV7-2
CASSLEGLSFNTDTQYF
TGTGCCAGCAGCTTAGAAGGCTTGAGTTTTAACACAGATACGCAGTATTTT
>TRBJ2-1|NA|TRBD2|TRBV20-1
CSARDPETSGVNGEQFF
TGCAGTGCTAGAGATCCCGAGACTAGCGGGGTTAACGGTGAGCAGTTCTTC
>TRBJ2-3|NA|NA|TRBV12-3/TRBV12-4
CASSPTQWFTDTQYF
TGTGCCAGCAGCCCTACCCAATGGTTCACAGATACGCAGTATTTT
>TRBJ1-2|few|TRBD1|TRBV20-1
CSARGTGGDYGYTF
TGCAGTGCTAGGGGGACAGGGGGCGACTATGGCTACACCTTC
>TRBJ1-6|NA|NA|TRBV7-2
CASSLMGLENSPLHF
TGTGCCAGCAGCTTAATGGGACTGGAGAATTCACCCCTCCACTTT
>TRBJ2-1|few|NA|TRBV6-5
CASCNSYNEQFF
TGTGCCAGCTGCAACAGCTACAATGAGCAGTTCTTC
>TRBJ2-3|once|NA|TRBV5-1
CASSLIPGTDTQYF
TGCGCCAGCAGCTTAATCCCCGGCACAGATACGCAGTATTTT
>TRBJ2-1|NA|NA|TRBV28
CASSLGQGWIDEQFF
TGTGCCAGCAGTTTGGGGCAGGGGTGGATCGATGAGCAGTTCTTC
>TRBJ1-2|few|NA|TRBV10-3
CAISGQNYGYTF
TGTGCCATCAGTGGGCAGAACTATGGCTACACCTTC
>TRBJ1-1|NA|NA|TRBV12-3/TRBV12-4
CASSFPTGEAFF
TGTGCCAGCAGTTTCCCCACAGGGGAAGCTTTCTTT
>TRBJ2-5|NA|NA|TRBV28
CASLETQYF
TGTGCCAGTCTTGAGACCCAGTACTTC
>TRBJ2-7|NA|NA|TRBV29-1
CSGSRDTNNEQYF
TGCAGCGGATCCCGGGATACAAACAATGAGCAGTACTTC
>TRBJ2-3|NA|NA|TRBV5-6
CASSLPLSTDTQYF
TGTGCCAGCAGCTTGCCGCTTAGCACAGATACGCAGTATTTT
>TRBJ1-2|few|NA|TRBV4-1
CASSVSPEPWQDYGYTF
TGCGCCAGCAGCGTCTCCCCTGAGCCTTGGCAGGACTATGGCTACACCTTC
>TRBJ1-6|NA|NA|TRBV20-1
CSASGGPPLHF
TGCAGTGCTAGTGGGGGGCCGCCCCTCCACTTT
>TRBJ2-1|few|NA|TRBV6-2/TRBV6-3
CASSYTPRGSYNEQFF
TGTGCCAGCAGTTACACCCCTAGGGGCTCCTACAATGAGCAGTTCTTC
>TRBJ1-6|NA|TRBD1|TRBV10-3
CATRGGEGNSPLHF
TGTGCCACCAGAGGGGGCGAGGGTAATTCACCCCTCCACTTT
>TRBJ2-5|NA|NA|TRBV3-1
CASSQVGTAYQETQYF
TGTGCCAGCAGCCAAGTGGGGACCGCGTACCAAGAGACCCAGTACTTC
>TRBJ2-3|NA|TRBD2|TRBV20-1
CSAPVPGGGDTQYF
TGCAGTGCTCCCGTCCCGGGGGGAGGAGATACGCAGTATTTT
>TRBJ2-1|many|NA|TRBV7-3
CASSVSTVNNEQFF
TGTGCCAGCAGCGTCTCAACAGTCAACAATGAGCAGTTCTTC
>TRBJ2-7|NA|TRBD2|TRBV9
CASSVGLAVIYEQYF
TGTGCCAGCAGCGTCGGACTAGCAGTGATCTACGAGCAGTACTTC
>TRBJ2-7|NA|TRBD1|TRBV18
CASSLGQESYEQYF
TGTGCCAGCTCACTGGGACAGGAGAGTTACGAGCAGTACTTC
>TRBJ1-1|NA|NA|TRBV5-1
CASNQGYGTEAFF
TGCGCCAGCAATCAGGGGTACGGCACTGAAGCTTTCTTT